The 17 T cell receptor beta chains below come from one sample, sequenced in a study of cytomegalovirus exposure and HLA in healthy donors. A multiplex PCR was run with 60 Vbeta primers and 13 Jbeta primers. The table came from immunoSEQ multiplex PCR; TCRdb's copy has only in-frame clones and leaves some out. The profile shows 75,000 to 100,000 clones, just over 70% of them singletons. The sequenced material came from PBMCs. Receptors were obtained from a man in his fifties or sixties in good health and CMV-seronegative.

In its sample, this clone was seen a few times. The genes are TRBV6-4 and TRBJ1-1; 10 bases are a match to TRBD1. CDR1 MRHNA and CDR2 SNTAGT come from the germline V gene. The CDR3 extends over 13 amino acids. Trimming removed 4 bases from V and 5 bases from J; junction bases left unmatched: 1. Here the CDR3 DNA reads TGTGCCAGCAGTGGACAGGGGGCAACTGAAGCTTTCTTT. This sequence encodes CASSGQGATEAFF.

Worth noting for this clone: At one boundary the junction diverges from the germline segment, which might be a read error. CDR3 nucleotides: TGTGCTAGCAGCCCGAGCTGGACAGCCGGGGAGACCCAGTACTTC. Its protein product is CASSPSWTAGETQYF. J is TRBJ2-5 and V is TRBV7-7, with D tentatively TRBD1 (6 bases). The CDR3 sequence is 15 residues long. Looked up from germline, CDR1 is SSHAT and CDR2 is FNYEAQ (reference sequence). Full variable domain (missing parts from reference TRBV7-7 and TRBJ2-5): GAGVSQSPRYKVTKRGQDVTLRCDPISSHATLYWYQQALGQGPEFLTYFNYEAQPDKSGLPSDRFSAERPEGSISTLTIQRTEQRDSAMYRCASSPSWTAGETQYFGPGTRLLVL.

The CDR3 DNA is TGTGCCAGCAGTCGTACACAGTTCCCTAACTATGGCTACACCTTC. This sequence encodes CASSRTQFPNYGYTF. J is TRBJ1-2 and V is TRBV6-6; D gene unclear. Germline V gives CDR1 MNHNY, CDR2 SVGAGI (reference sequence). The CDR3 runs to 15 residues. Trimming removed 5 bases from V and 0 bases from J, with 13 bases in between.

This clone was counted only a few times. The rearrangement uses TRBV10-2 and TRBJ2-1; 9 bases are a match to TRBD2. Germline CDR1 and CDR2: WSHSY and SAAADI. The CDR3 is 13 residues long. The V segment lost 8 bases and the J segment 6 bases; nucleotides outside the gene matches: 5. The CDR3: CASFAGGPNEQFF. The CDR3 DNA reads TGCGCCAGCTTTGCGGGGGGGCCCAATGAGCAGTTCTTC.

A single count supports this clone. The V call is TRBV9, the J call TRBJ2-2; a possible D gene is TRBD2 (5 bases). This CDR3 has 16 amino acids. The germline V gene has CDR1 SGDLS and CDR2 YYNGEE. V lost 0 bases and J lost 0, with 9 bases in between. For the CDR3, the DNA is TGTGCCAGCAGCGTAGAAGGACTTCCGAACACCGGGGAGCTGTTTTTT. Translation gives CASSVEGLPNTGELFF.

V is TRBV28 and J is TRBJ2-7; 11 bases agree with TRBD2. The CDR3 consists of 15 residues. Unmatched junction bases numbered 4, after V lost 4 bases and J lost 2 bases. Per the germline V gene, CDR1 is MDHEN and CDR2 is SYDVKM. The CDR3 loop reads CASSSPGLAAYEQYF. CDR3 DNA: TGTGCCAGCAGTTCACCGGGACTAGCGGCCTACGAGCAGTACTTC.

This clone was found a few times. CDR3 amino acids: CAIGTGPREQYF. DNA for the CDR3: TGTGCCATTGGGACAGGGCCCCGAGAGCAGTACTTC. V is TRBV6-1 and J is TRBJ2-7; TRBD1 agrees at 9 bases. This CDR3 is built from 12 residues. Germline V gene sequence: CDR1 MNHNS, CDR2 SASEGT. V lost 10 bases, J lost 7 bases, and 8 bases stayed unmatched.

This clone has just a few counts. The V gene is TRBV6-6, the J gene TRBJ2-1; TRBD2 is a possible D gene (6 bases). V lost 8 bases to trimming and J lost 0 bases, with 17 bases between them. Germline V gives CDR1 MNHNY, CDR2 SVGAGI (reference sequence). The CDR3 covers 16 residues. For the CDR3, the DNA is TGTGCCAGCCGCAAAGCCCAGGACTACTCCTACAATGAGCAGTTCTTC. This gives the protein CASRKAQDYSYNEQFF.

This clone appeared a single time. The V call is TRBV7-9, the J call TRBJ2-3; 9 bases agree with TRBD2. Germline V gene lookup returns CDR1 SEHNR and CDR2 FQNEAQ (reference sequence). The CDR3 is made up of 16 amino acids. With 1 base clipped from V and 2 bases from J, the junction kept 4 bases outside the gene matches. The CDR3 loop reads CASSLGERGDTDTQYF. The DNA for the CDR3 is TGTGCCAGCAGCTTAGGGGAGCGGGGGGACACAGATACGCAGTATTTT.

This clone was seen at least ten times. V is TRBV6-6 and J is TRBJ1-4; TRBD1 might be the D (6 bases). With 6 bases removed from V and 6 bases from J, the gap between germline ends came to 17 bases. CDR3 length: 15 residues. CDR1 is MNHNY and CDR2 is SVGAGI in the germline V gene (reference sequence). CDR3 sequence: CASRGNRVWDEKLFF. The CDR3 DNA follows: TGTGCCAGCAGGGGTAACAGGGTTTGGGATGAAAAACTGTTTTTT.

This chain links TRBV11-2 with TRBJ1-1; 11 bases map to TRBD1. The J segment lost 1 base and the V segment lost 5 bases, leaving 6 bases of the junction unmatched. This CDR3 has 16 amino acids. The V gene's germline CDR1 is SGHAT and CDR2 FQNNGV. The CDR3 DNA reads as TGTGCCAGCAGCGCACGGGACAGGGGGTGGAACACTGAAGCTTTCTTT. It translates to CASSARDRGWNTEAFF.

The chain recombines TRBV4-3 with TRBJ2-5; TRBD1 is a possible D gene (5 bases). Looked up from germline, CDR1 is LGHNA and CDR2 is YSLEER. This CDR3 region has 15 residues. Trimming took 0 bases from V and 5 from J, leaving 13 bases between them. CDR3 region: CASSQDRQGWETQYF. The CDR3 DNA is TGCGCCAGCAGCCAAGACCGTCAGGGCTGGGAGACCCAGTACTTC.

The chain combines TRBV30 with TRBJ2-3, with D possibly matching TRBD1 (6 bases). The CDR3 is 14 amino acids. Germline CDR1 GTSNPN, CDR2 SVGIG (reference sequence). V shed 5 bases and J shed 0 bases, with 12 bases lying between them. CDR3 nucleotide sequence: TGTGCCTGGGGGGGCACCCTGAGCACAGATACGCAGTATTTT. This translates into CAWGGTLSTDTQYF.

The gene calls are TRBV5-1 and TRBJ2-7; a possible D gene is TRBD2 (5 bases). The CDR3 has 13 amino acids. Trimming stripped 0 bases from V and 6 bases from J, with 10 bases between. From germline, CDR1 is SGHRS and CDR2 YFSETQ. The CDR3 nucleotides read TGCGCCAGCAGCTTGGGTCAGGCGGGCGAGCAGTACTTC. Protein product: CASSLGQAGEQYF. Looking up the rest from reference TRBV5-1 and TRBJ2-7 gives the full variable domain: KAGVTQTPRYLIKTRGQQVTLSCSPISGHRSVSWYQQTPGQGLQFLFEYFSETQRNKGNFPGRFSGRQFSNSRSEMNVSTLELGDSALYLCASSLGQAGEQYFGPGTRLTVT.

The chain is built from TRBV7-8 and TRBJ1-3; TRBD1 aligns across 9 bases. The CDR3 totals 15 residues. Germline V gives CDR1 SGHVS, CDR2 FQNEAQ. Losses at the gene ends were 5 bases for V and 6 bases for J; bases not matched to a gene: 8. The CDR3 loop reads CASSRAGTGLNTIYF. The CDR3 coding sequence is TGTGCCAGCAGCCGTGCGGGGACAGGGCTAAACACCATATATTTT.

The rearrangement joins TRBV7-2 to TRBJ1-4; weak D call: TRBD1 (6 bases). CDR3 length: 14 amino acids. Germline CDR1 SGHTA, CDR2 FQGNSA. V lost 2 bases and J 7 bases, leaving 11 bases between the germline ends. CDR3 DNA sequence: TGTGCCAGCAGCTTAAAGACAGGACCTGAAAAACTGTTTTTT. Translated: CASSLKTGPEKLFF.

V gene TRBV2 combines with J gene TRBJ2-7; TRBD1 is a possible D gene (6 bases). Germline CDR1 and CDR2: SNHLY and FYNNEI. The CDR3 has 14 residues. V was pared by 3 bases and J by 3 bases, with 12 bases between. CDR3 nucleotide sequence: TGTGCCAGCAGTGAGATCAGGGGTAGCTACGAGCAGTACTTC. Its translation: CASSEIRGSYEQYF.